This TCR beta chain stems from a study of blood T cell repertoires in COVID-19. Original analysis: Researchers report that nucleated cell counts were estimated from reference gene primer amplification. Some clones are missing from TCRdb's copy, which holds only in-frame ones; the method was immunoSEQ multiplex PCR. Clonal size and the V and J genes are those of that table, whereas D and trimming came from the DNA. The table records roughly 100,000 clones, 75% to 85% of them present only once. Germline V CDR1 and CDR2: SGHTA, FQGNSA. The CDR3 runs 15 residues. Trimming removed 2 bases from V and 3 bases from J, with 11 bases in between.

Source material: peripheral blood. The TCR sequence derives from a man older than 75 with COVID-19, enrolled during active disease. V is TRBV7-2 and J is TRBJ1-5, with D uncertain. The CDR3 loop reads CASSLFGGPNQPQHF. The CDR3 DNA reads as TGTGCCAGCAGCTTATTTGGAGGACCCAATCAGCCCCAGCATTTT.